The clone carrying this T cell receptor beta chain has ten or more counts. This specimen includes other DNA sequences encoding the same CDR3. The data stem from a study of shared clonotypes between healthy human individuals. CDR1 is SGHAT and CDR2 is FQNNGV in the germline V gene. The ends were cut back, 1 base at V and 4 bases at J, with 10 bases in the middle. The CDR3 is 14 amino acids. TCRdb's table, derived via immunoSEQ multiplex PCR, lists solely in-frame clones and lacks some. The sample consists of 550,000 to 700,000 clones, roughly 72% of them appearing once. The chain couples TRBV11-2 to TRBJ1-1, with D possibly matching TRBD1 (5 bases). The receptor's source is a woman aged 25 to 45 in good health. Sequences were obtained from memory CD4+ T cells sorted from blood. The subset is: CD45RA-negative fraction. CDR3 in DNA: TGTGCCAGCAGCTTAGCGACTAGGGGCACTGAAGCTTTCTTT. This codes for CASSLATRGTEAFF. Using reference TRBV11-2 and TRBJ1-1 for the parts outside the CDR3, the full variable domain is EAGVAQSPRYKIIEKRQSVAFWCNPISGHATLYWYQQILGQGPKLLIQFQNNGVVDDSQLPKDRFSAERLKGVDSTLKIQPAKLEDSAVYLCASSLATRGTEAFFGQGTRLTVV.